These T cell receptor beta chains were read from a single sample in a study of T cells expressing NK-cell markers. Using the 5' RACE reads, TCRdb records one entry per CDR3 protein without DNA. The listing records about half a million distinct CDR3 sequences. Sequenced sample: blood T cells: a sorted CD56 or NKG2C T cell subset, CD4+ or CD8+ T cells, or bulk PBMC T cells (not recorded which). The source is a woman in her 50s in good health. Both conserved end residues are part of each CDR3.

V	J	CDR3
TRBV2	TRBJ2-1	CASSTGPSDNEQFF
TRBV20-1	TRBJ2-5	CSARDGRLRQETQYF
TRBV3-1	TRBJ1-1	CASSPGTLEAFF
TRBV20-1	TRBJ2-5	CSARVAGALGETQYF
TRBV20-1	TRBJ1-2	CSARTWGSNYGYTF
TRBV6-5	TRBJ1-1	CASSYFRQGLAEAFF
TRBV4-1	TRBJ2-7	CASSQVGTAEQYF
TRBV12-3/TRBV12-4	TRBJ2-5	CASSYRETQYF
TRBV4-1	TRBJ1-1	CASSQFTSGRQNTEAFF
TRBV7-8	TRBJ2-4	CASSTSTGRAKNIQYF
TRBV14	TRBJ2-7	CASSQDGSHEQYF
TRBV29-1	TRBJ1-5	CSVEDRRQDLLNSNQPQHF
TRBV11-2	TRBJ2-1	CASSYSGSPFGEQFF
TRBV20-1	TRBJ1-4	CSAARTGARSEKLFF
TRBV29-1	TRBJ2-7	CSASPGQGAKEQYF
TRBV19	TRBJ1-1	CASSGRGATEAFF
TRBV11-3	TRBJ2-1	CASSSWGYDEQFF
TRBV5-1	TRBJ2-3	CASGSGLGGTDTQYF
TRBV6-1	TRBJ2-7	CASRRQYEQYF
TRBV4-1	TRBJ2-7	CASSQTQGGSYEQYF
TRBV29-1	TRBJ1-2	CSVEDRKGGHGYTF
TRBV24-1	TRBJ2-7	CATSDLSLAGGRQYF
TRBV20-1	TRBJ2-1	CSATAGPSYNEQFF
TRBV7-6	TRBJ1-3	CASSQPTLASGNTIYF
TRBV12-3/TRBV12-4	TRBJ2-3	CASSSPKGGLYTDTQYF
TRBV5-4	TRBJ1-4	CASSLAPSENEKLFF
TRBV24-1	TRBJ2-3	CATSDRLVDTQYF
TRBV7-6	TRBJ2-1	CASSWRTGNDEQFF
TRBV5-1	TRBJ2-5	CASSSGNSETQYF
TRBV29-1	TRBJ2-5	CSVGTSGNNKETQYF
TRBV28	TRBJ2-3	CASKASGGSTDTQYF
TRBV11-2	TRBJ1-5	CASSFSGGNQPQHF
TRBV6-5	TRBJ1-5	CASNRLGQPQHF
TRBV7-9	TRBJ2-2	CASSFHPGATGELFF
TRBV29-1	TRBJ1-1	CSVRTAIEAFF
TRBV20-1	TRBJ2-3	CSASPLPQKSTDTQYF
TRBV9	TRBJ1-2	CASSVGPAGSKNYGYTF
TRBV12-5	TRBJ2-1	CASGLSGGGDNEQFF